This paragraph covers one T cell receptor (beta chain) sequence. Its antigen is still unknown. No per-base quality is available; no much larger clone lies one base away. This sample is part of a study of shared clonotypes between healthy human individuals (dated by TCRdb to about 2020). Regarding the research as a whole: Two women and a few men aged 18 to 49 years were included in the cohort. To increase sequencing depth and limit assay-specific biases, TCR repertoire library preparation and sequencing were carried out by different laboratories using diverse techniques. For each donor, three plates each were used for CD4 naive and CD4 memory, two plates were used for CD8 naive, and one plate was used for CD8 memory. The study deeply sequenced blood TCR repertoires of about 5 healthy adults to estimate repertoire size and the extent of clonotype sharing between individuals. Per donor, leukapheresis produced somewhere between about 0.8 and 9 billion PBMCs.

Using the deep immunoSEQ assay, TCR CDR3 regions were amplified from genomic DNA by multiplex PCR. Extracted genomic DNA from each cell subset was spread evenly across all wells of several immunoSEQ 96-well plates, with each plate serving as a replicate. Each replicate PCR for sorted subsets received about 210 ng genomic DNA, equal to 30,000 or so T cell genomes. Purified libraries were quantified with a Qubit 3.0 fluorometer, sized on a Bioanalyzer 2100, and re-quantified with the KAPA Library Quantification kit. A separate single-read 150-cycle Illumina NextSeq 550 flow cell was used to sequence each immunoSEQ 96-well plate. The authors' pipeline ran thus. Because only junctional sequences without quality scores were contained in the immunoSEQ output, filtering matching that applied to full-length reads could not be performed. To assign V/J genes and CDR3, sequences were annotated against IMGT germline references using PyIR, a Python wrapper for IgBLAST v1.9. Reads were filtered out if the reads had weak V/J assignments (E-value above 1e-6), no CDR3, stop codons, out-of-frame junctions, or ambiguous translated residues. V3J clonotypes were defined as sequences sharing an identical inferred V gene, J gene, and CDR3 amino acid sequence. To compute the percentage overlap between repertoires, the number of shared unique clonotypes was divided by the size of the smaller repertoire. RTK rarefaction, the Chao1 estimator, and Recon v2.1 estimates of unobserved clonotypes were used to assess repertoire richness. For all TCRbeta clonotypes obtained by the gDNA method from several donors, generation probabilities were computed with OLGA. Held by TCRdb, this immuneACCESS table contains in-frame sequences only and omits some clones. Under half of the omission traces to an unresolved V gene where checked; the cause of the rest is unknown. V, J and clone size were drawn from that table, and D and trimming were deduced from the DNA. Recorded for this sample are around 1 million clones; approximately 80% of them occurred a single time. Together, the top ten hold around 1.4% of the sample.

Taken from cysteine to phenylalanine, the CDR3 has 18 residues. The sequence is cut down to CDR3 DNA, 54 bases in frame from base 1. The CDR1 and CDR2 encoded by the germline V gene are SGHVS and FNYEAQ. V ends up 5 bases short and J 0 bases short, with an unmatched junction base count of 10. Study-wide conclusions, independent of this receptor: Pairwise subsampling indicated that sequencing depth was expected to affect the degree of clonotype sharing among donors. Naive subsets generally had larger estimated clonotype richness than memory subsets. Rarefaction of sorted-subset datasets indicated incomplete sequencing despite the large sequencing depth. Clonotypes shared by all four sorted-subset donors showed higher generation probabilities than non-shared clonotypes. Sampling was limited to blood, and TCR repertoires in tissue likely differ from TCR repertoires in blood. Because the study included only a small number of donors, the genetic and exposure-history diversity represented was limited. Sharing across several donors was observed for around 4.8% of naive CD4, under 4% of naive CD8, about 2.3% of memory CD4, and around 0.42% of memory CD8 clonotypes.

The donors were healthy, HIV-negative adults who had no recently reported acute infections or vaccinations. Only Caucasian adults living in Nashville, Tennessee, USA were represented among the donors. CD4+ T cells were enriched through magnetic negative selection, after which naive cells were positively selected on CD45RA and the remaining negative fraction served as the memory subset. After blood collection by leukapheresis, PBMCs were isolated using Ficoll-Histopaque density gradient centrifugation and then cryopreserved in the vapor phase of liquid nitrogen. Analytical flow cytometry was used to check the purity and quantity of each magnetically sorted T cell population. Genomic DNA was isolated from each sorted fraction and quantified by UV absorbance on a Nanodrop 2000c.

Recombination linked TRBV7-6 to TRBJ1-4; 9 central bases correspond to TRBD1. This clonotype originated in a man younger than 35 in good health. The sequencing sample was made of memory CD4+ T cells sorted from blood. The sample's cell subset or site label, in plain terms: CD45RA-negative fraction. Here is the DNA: TGTGCCAGCAGCCCCCGGCTCGGGACAGGGACAACTAATGAAAAACTGTTTTTT. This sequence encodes CASSPRLGTGTTNEKLFF.